This is a list of T cell receptor beta chains from one sample in a study of blood T cell repertoires in COVID-19. Method: immunoSEQ multiplex PCR; TCRdb's copy keeps in-frame clones and lacks some. This repertoire shows approximately 220,000 clones, around 83% found once; its top ten account for about 7.4%. The sample consisted of peripheral blood. These receptors were obtained from a woman aged 45-60 years with acute or convalescent COVID-19. CDR3s include the opening cysteine and the closing phenylalanine or tryptophan. D genes are given only for firm matches. The size entry is marked missing in some rows and otherwise reads once, few, many or a size class.

v_gene	d_gene	j_gene	abundance	CDR3aa	CDR3nt
TRBV14	TRBD1	TRBJ1-6	NA	CASSQSQGQPLHF	TGTGCCAGCAGCCAATCACAGGGGCAACCCCTCCACTTT
TRBV12-5	TRBD1	TRBJ2-2	NA	CASGLSTGTGAGELFF	TGTGCTAGTGGGTTATCTACCGGGACAGGGGCCGGGGAGCTGTTTTTT
TRBV5-6	TRBD1	TRBJ1-3	NA	CASDTGGSGNTIYF	TGTGCCAGCGACACAGGGGGCTCTGGAAACACCATATATTTT
TRBV29-1	TRBD2	TRBJ2-1	NA	CSVPTPRTSGTQYNEQFF	TGCAGCGTCCCTACACCTCGTACTAGCGGGACCCAGTACAATGAGCAGTTCTTC
TRBV5-6	NA	TRBJ1-5	NA	CASSSVQNPDQPQHF	TGTGCCAGCAGCTCCGTCCAGAACCCTGATCAGCCCCAGCATTTT
TRBV28	TRBD1	TRBJ2-4	many	CASRLGQGNIQYF	TGTGCCAGCAGGTTAGGACAGGGGAACATTCAGTACTTC
TRBV28	NA	TRBJ2-4	NA	CASSPGAILAKNIQYF	TGTGCCAGCAGTCCAGGGGCGATCCTAGCCAAAAACATTCAGTACTTC
TRBV5-5	TRBD2	TRBJ2-5	few	CASSLVGRLAGGETQYF	TGTGCCAGCAGCTTGGTGGGTCGACTAGCGGGTGGAGAGACCCAGTACTTC
TRBV7-3	TRBD2	TRBJ2-1	NA	CASSSLAGLDEQFF	TGTGCCAGCAGCTCCCTAGCGGGATTGGATGAGCAGTTCTTC
TRBV6-5	TRBD1	TRBJ1-4	NA	CASNTGGEKLFF	TGTGCCAGCAACACAGGGGGTGAAAAACTGTTTTTT
TRBV25-1	NA	TRBJ1-1	NA	CASAGGRTEAFF	TGTGCCAGCGCGGGGGGGAGGACTGAAGCTTTCTTT
TRBV21-1	NA	TRBJ2-7	NA	CASSLSKPNRDHEQYF	TGTGCCAGCAGCTTAAGTAAGCCCAACCGGGATCACGAGCAGTACTTC
TRBV28	TRBD2	TRBJ2-1	NA	CASRPGGGESSYNEQFF	TGTGCCAGCAGACCGGGGGGAGGCGAAAGCTCCTACAATGAGCAGTTCTTC
TRBV30	NA	TRBJ2-7	NA	CAWSASALYEQYF	TGTGCCTGGAGTGCCAGTGCTCTCTACGAGCAGTACTTC
TRBV20-1	TRBD1	TRBJ1-5	NA	CSASGDRVSNQPQHF	TGCAGTGCTAGTGGGGACAGAGTTAGCAATCAGCCCCAGCATTTT
TRBV27	TRBD1	TRBJ2-3	NA	CASRKDRGLTDTQYF	TGTGCCAGCAGAAAGGACAGGGGACTCACAGATACGCAGTATTTT
TRBV6-5	TRBD1	TRBJ2-5	NA	CASRQGANSRETQYF	TGTGCCAGCAGACAGGGGGCAAATTCACGAGAGACCCAGTACTTC
TRBV27	NA	TRBJ2-7	NA	CASSPLPPQRGGEQYF	TGTGCCAGCAGTCCCTTACCCCCCCAACGCGGAGGCGAGCAGTACTTC
TRBV28	NA	TRBJ2-7	NA	CASNGGGGEQYF	TGTGCCAGCAACGGGGGAGGGGGCGAGCAGTACTTC
TRBV19	NA	TRBJ2-5	NA	CASRDGGLASETQYF	TGTGCCAGTAGGGACGGAGGCTTAGCCTCGGAGACCCAGTACTTC
TRBV7-8	TRBD1	TRBJ1-3	NA	CASSWTGGFGNTIYF	TGTGCCAGCAGCTGGACAGGGGGCTTTGGAAACACCATATATTTT
TRBV6-5	TRBD1	TRBJ1-2	NA	CASSFSPGQGNYGYTF	TGTGCCAGCAGTTTCTCTCCGGGACAGGGGAACTATGGCTACACCTTC
TRBV6-6	NA	TRBJ1-2	few	CASSDRGQGGYTF	TGTGCCAGCAGTGACCGCGGACAAGGGGGCTACACCTTC
TRBV7-2	TRBD1	TRBJ2-1	NA	CASNDRGHNEQFF	TGTGCCAGCAACGACAGGGGCCACAATGAGCAGTTCTTC
TRBV27	NA	TRBJ2-1	few	CASSLFERGEQFF	TGTGCCAGCAGTTTATTTGAAAGGGGGGAGCAGTTCTTC
TRBV9	TRBD1	TRBJ1-6	once	CASSASDRGGYSPLHF	TGTGCCAGCAGCGCTTCTGACAGGGGCGGATATTCACCCCTCCACTTT
TRBV19	TRBD2	TRBJ2-7	NA	CASSPPATAGLLTYEQYF	TGTGCCAGTAGTCCCCCCGCGACAGCGGGACTCCTCACCTACGAGCAGTACTTC
TRBV9	TRBD1	TRBJ2-6	NA	CASRPGQGAGANVLTF	TGTGCCAGCAGACCGGGACAGGGGGCTGGGGCCAACGTCCTGACTTTC
TRBV10-1	TRBD2	TRBJ2-1	few	CASSGSGFQTDEQFF	TGCGCCAGCAGTGGTAGCGGGTTCCAAACAGATGAGCAGTTCTTC
TRBV2	TRBD1	TRBJ1-2	NA	CADGTVNYGYTF	TGTGCCGACGGGACAGTTAACTATGGCTACACCTTC
TRBV24-1	TRBD2	TRBJ2-5	NA	CATSDSRASGIGGRQETQYF	TGTGCCACCAGTGATTCTCGTGCTAGCGGGATAGGGGGACGCCAAGAGACCCAGTACTTC
TRBV6-5	NA	TRBJ2-7	once	CASLGHPTYEQYF	TGTGCCAGCTTGGGACACCCCACCTACGAGCAGTACTTC
TRBV9	TRBD1	TRBJ1-2	NA	CASSARDRVRYTF	TGTGCCAGCAGCGCCCGGGACAGGGTTCGCTACACCTTC
TRBV28	TRBD1	TRBJ1-6	few	CASSTGGNNSPLHF	TGTGCCAGCAGTACAGGGGGCAATAATTCACCCCTCCACTTT
TRBV6-5	TRBD1	TRBJ1-2	NA	CASSYEGRGNGYTF	TGTGCCAGCAGTTACGAGGGCAGGGGGAATGGCTACACCTTC
TRBV7-9	NA	TRBJ2-2	NA	CASSLVIVTGSNTGELFF	TGTGCCAGCAGCTTAGTGATCGTAACCGGGAGTAACACCGGGGAGCTGTTTTTT
TRBV7-3	NA	TRBJ2-2	NA	CASSLRDTTGTGELFF	TGTGCCAGCAGCTTACGGGACACTACCGGTACCGGGGAGCTGTTTTTT
TRBV6-5	TRBD1	TRBJ2-7	NA	CASRRQGSYEQYF	TGTGCCAGCAGGAGACAGGGTTCCTACGAGCAGTACTTC
TRBV24-1	NA	TRBJ1-3	NA	CATSGDTTSGNTIYF	TGTGCCACCAGTGGCGACACCACGTCTGGAAACACCATATATTTT
TRBV27	NA	TRBJ2-5	NA	CASSLQGQETQYF	TGTGCCAGCAGCCTACAGGGCCAAGAGACCCAGTACTTC
TRBV2	NA	TRBJ1-2	NA	CASRTGNYGYTF	TGTGCCAGCAGAACAGGGAACTATGGCTACACCTTC
TRBV30	NA	TRBJ1-5	NA	CAWQEGARSPQHF	TGTGCCTGGCAGGAAGGGGCACGCAGTCCCCAGCATTTT
TRBV28	NA	TRBJ1-1	NA	CASSDGGPNTEAFF	TGTGCCAGCAGTGACGGAGGGCCGAACACTGAAGCTTTCTTT
TRBV6-5	TRBD1	TRBJ1-2	NA	CASSYRDRGYGYTF	TGTGCCAGCAGTTATAGGGACAGGGGATATGGCTACACCTTC
TRBV2	NA	TRBJ1-1	NA	CASAWGPTEAFF	TGTGCCAGCGCATGGGGGCCAACTGAAGCTTTCTTT
TRBV29-1	NA	TRBJ2-3	NA	CSVGAPIKTSTDTQYF	TGCAGCGTTGGGGCCCCGATTAAAACTAGCACAGATACGCAGTATTTT